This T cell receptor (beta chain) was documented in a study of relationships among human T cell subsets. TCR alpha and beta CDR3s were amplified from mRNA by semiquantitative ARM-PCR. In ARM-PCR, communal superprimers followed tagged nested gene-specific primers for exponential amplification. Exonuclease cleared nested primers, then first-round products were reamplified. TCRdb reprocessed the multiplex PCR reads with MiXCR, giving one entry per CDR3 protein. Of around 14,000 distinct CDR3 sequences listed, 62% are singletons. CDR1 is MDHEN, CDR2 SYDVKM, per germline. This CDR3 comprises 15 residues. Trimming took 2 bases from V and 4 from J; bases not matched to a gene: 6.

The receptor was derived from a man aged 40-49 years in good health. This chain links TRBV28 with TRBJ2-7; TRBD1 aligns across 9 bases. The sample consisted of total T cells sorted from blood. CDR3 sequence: CASSLEGQGLYEQYF. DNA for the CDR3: TGTGCCAGCAGTTTAGAGGGACAGGGTCTTTACGAGCAGTACTTC.